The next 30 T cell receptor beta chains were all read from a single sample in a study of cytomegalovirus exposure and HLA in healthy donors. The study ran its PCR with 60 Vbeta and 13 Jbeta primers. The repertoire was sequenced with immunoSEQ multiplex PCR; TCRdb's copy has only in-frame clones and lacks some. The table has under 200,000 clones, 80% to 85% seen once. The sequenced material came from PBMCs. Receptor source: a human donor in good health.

The chain's CDR3 is CASSFGIAVTQETQYF. The CDR3 DNA sequence: TGTGCCAGCAGCTTCGGGATAGCGGTAACACAAGAGACCCAGTACTTC. This chain uses TRBV5-6 with TRBJ2-5; tentative D call: TRBD2 (6 bases). CDR3 length equals 16 residues. V lost 2 bases, J lost 2 bases, and 16 bases lay in between. Germline CDR1 is SGHDT and CDR2 is YYEEEE.

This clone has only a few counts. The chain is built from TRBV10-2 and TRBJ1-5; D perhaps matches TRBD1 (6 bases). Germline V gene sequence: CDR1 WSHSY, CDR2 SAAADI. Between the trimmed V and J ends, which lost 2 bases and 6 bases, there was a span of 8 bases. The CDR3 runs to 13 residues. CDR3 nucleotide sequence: TGCGCCAGCAGTGAGCAGGGGAGTCAGCCCCAGCATTTT. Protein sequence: CASSEQGSQPQHF.

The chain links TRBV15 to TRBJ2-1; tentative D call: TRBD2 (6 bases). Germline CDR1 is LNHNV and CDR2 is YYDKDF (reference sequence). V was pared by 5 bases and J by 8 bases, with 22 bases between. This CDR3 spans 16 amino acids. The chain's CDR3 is CATSSTRDSVVDEQFF. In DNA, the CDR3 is TGTGCCACCAGCTCTACCCGGGACTCAGTAGTCGATGAGCAGTTCTTC.

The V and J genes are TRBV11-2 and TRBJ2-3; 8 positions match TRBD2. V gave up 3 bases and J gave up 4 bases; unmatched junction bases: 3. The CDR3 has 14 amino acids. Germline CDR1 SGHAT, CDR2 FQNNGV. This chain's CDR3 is CASSFGLAPDTQYF. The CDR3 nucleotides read TGTGCCAGCAGCTTCGGACTAGCTCCAGATACGCAGTATTTT.

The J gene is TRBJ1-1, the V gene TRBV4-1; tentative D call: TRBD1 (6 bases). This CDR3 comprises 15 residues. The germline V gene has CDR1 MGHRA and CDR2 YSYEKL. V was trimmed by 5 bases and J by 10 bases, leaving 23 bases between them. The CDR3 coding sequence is TGCGCCAGCAGCGAGCAAGATAACAGGGTAGTCGGAGCTTTCTTT. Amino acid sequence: CASSEQDNRVVGAFF.

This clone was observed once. The CDR3 protein is CASSTHRDNPTDTQYF. The CDR3 region has the DNA TGTGCCAGCAGCACTCACCGGGACAACCCCACAGATACGCAGTATTTT. The chain recombines TRBV7-9 with TRBJ2-3, with D maybe TRBD1 (6 bases). The V gene lost 5 bases and the J gene lost 2 bases, with 17 bases spanning the gap. This CDR3 spans 16 amino acids. Germline assignment: CDR1 SEHNR and CDR2 FQNEAQ (reference sequence).

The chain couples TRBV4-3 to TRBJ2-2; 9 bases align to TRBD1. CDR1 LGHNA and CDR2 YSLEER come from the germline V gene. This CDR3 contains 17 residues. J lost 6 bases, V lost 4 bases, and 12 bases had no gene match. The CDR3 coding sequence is TGCGCCAGCAGCCCGAACCGTCCGGGACAGGGCTCCGGGGAGCTGTTTTTT. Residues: CASSPNRPGQGSGELFF.

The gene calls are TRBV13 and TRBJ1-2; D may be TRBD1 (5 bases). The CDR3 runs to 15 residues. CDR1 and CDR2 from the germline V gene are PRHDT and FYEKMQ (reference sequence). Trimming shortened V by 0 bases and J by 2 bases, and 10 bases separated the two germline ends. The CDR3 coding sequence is TGTGCCAGCAGCTTAGGGGGGGGACTAAACTATGGCTACACCTTC. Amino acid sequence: CASSLGGGLNYGYTF.

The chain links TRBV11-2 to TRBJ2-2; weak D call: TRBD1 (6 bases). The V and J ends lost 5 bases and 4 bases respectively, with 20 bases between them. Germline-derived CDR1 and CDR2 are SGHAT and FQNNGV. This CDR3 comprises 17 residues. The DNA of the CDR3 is TGTGCCAGCAGCCTTCACCCCCAGCAGGGGACCACCGGGGAGCTGTTTTTT. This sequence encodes CASSLHPQQGTTGELFF. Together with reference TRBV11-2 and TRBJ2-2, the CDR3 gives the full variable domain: EAGVAQSPRYKIIEKRQSVAFWCNPISGHATLYWYQQILGQGPKLLIQFQNNGVVDDSQLPKDRFSAERLKGVDSTLKIQPAKLEDSAVYLCASSLHPQQGTTGELFFGEGSRLTVL.

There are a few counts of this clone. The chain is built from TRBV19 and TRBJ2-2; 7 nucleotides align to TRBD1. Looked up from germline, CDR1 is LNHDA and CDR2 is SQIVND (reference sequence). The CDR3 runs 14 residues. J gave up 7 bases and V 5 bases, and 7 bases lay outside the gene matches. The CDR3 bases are TGTGCCAGTAGTGAATATACAGGGGTCGGGGAGCTGTTTTTT. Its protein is CASSEYTGVGELFF. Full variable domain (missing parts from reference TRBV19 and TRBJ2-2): DGGITQSPKYLFRKEGQNVTLSCEQNLNHDAMYWYRQDPGQGLRLIYYSQIVNDFQKGDIAEGYSVSREKKESFPLTVTSAQKNPTAFYLCASSEYTGVGELFFGEGSRLTVL.

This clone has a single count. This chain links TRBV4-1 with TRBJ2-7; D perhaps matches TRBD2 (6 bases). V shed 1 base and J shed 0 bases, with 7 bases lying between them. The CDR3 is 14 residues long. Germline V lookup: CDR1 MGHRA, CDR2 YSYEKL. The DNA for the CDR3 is TGCGCCAGCAGCCAAGCCGGGGGCTCCTACGAGCAGTACTTC. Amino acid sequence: CASSQAGGSYEQYF.

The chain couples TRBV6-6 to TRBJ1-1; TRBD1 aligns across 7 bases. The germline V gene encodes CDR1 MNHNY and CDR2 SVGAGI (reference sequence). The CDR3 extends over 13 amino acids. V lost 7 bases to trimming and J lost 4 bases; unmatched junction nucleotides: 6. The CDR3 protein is CASTDREATEAFF. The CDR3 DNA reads TGTGCCAGCACTGACAGGGAGGCCACTGAAGCTTTCTTT.

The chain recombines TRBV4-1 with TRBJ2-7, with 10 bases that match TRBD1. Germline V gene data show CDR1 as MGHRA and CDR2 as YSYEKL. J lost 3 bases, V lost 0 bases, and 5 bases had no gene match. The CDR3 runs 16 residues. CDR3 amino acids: CASSQDRRTGGYEQYF. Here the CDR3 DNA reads TGCGCCAGCAGCCAAGATCGAAGGACAGGGGGCTACGAGCAGTACTTC.

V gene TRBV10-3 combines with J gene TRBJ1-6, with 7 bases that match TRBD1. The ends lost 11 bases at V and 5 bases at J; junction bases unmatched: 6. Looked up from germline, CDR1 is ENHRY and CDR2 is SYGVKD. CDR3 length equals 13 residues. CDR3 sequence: CASGQVNNSPLHF. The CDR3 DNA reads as TGTGCCTCTGGACAGGTGAATAATTCACCCCTCCACTTT.

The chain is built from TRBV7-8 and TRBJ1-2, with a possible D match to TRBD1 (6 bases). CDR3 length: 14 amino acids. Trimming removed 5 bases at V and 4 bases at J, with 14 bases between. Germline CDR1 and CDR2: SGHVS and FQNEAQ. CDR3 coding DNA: TGTGCCAGCAGCCTTACCACAGGGTCCTATGGCTACACCTTC. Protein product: CASSLTTGSYGYTF. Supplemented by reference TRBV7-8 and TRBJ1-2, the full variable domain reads GAGVSQSPRYKVAKRGQDVALRCDPISGHVSLFWYQQALGQGPEFLTYFQNEAQLDKSGLPSDRFFAERPEGSVSTLKIQRTQQEDSAVYLCASSLTTGSYGYTFGSGTRLTVV.

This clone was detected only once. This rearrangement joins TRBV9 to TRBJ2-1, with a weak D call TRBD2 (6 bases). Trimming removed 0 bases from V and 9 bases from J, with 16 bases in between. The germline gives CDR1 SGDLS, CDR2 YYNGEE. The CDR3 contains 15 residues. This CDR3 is CASSVGRVGVGEQFF. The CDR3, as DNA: TGTGCCAGCAGCGTAGGGAGGGTTGGTGTGGGTGAGCAGTTCTTC.

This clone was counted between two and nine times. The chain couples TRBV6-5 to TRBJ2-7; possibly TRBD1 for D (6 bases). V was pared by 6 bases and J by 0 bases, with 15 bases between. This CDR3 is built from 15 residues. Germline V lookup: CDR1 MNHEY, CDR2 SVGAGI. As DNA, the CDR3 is TGTGCCAGCAGAGAAATAGGGGGTAGCTCCTACGAGCAGTACTTC. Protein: CASREIGGSSYEQYF.

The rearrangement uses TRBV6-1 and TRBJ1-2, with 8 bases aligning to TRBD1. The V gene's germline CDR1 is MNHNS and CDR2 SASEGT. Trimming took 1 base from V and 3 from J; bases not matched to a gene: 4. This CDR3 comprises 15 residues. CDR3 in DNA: TGTGCCAGCAGTGAAGATGGACAGGGTCACTATGGCTACACCTTC. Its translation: CASSEDGQGHYGYTF.

The DNA for the CDR3 is TGTGCCACGTCCGGGACAGGGGCGATGGGTTCACCCCTCCACTTT. Translation gives CATSGTGAMGSPLHF. V gene TRBV28 combines with J gene TRBJ1-6; TRBD1 agrees at 10 bases. The V gene's germline CDR1 is MDHEN and CDR2 SYDVKM. The V and J ends lost 10 bases and 9 bases, in that order; junction bases with no gene match: 12. The CDR3 contains 15 residues.

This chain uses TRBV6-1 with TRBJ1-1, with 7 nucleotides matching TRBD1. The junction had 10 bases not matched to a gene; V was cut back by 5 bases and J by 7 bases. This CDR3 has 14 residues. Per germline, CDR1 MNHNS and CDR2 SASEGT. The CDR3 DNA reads TGTGCCAGCAGTCTACGACAGGGTTTTTGTGAAGCTTTCTTT. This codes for CASSLRQGFCEAFF.

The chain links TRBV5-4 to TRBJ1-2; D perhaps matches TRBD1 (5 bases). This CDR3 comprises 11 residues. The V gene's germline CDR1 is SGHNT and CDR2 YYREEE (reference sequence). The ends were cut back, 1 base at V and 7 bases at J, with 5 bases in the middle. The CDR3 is CASSLTGGYTF. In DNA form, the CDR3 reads TGTGCCAGCAGCTTGACAGGTGGCTACACCTTC. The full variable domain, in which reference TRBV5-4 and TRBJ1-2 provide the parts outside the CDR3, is ETGVTQSPTHLIKTRGQQVTLRCSSQSGHNTVSWYQQALGQGPQFIFQYYREEENGRGNFPPRFSGLQFPNYSSELNVNALELDDSALYLCASSLTGGYTFGSGTRLTVV.

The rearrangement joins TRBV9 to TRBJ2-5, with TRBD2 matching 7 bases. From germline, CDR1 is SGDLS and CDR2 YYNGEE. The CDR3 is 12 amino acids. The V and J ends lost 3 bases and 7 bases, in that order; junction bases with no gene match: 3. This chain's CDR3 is CASSAGEGTQYF. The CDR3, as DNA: TGTGCCAGCAGCGCCGGGGAGGGGACCCAGTACTTC.

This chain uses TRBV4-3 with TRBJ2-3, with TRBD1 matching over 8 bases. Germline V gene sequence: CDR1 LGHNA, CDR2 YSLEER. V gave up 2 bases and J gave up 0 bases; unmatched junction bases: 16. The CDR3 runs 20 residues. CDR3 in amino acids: CASSQSGTGRPFSSTDTQYF. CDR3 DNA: TGCGCCAGCAGCCAATCCGGGACAGGAAGACCATTCTCTAGCACAGATACGCAGTATTTT.

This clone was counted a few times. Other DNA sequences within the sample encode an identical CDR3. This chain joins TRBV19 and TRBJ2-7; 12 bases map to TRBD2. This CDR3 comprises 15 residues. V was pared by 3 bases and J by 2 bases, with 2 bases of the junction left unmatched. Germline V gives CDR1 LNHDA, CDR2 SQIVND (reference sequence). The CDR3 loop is CASSILAGGPYEQYF. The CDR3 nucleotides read TGTGCCAGTAGTATTCTAGCGGGGGGGCCCTACGAGCAGTACTTC.

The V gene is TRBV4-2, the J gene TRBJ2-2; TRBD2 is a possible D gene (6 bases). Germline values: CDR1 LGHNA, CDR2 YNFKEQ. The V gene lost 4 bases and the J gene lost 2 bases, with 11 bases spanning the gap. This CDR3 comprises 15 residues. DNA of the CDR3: TGTGCCAGCAGCCTACCGGGACTCAACACCGGGGAGCTGTTTTTT. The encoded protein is CASSLPGLNTGELFF.

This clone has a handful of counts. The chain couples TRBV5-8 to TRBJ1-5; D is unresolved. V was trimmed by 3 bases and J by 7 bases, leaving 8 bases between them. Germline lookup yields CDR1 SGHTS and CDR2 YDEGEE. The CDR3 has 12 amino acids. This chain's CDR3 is CASSSLGQPQHF. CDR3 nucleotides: TGTGCCAGCAGCTCTTTGGGCCAGCCCCAGCATTTT.

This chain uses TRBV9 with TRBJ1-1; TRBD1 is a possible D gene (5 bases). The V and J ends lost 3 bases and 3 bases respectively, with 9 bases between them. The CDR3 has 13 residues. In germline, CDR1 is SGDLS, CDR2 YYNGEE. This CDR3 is CASSAGGHTEAFF. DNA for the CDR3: TGTGCCAGCAGCGCGGGGGGTCACACTGAAGCTTTCTTT. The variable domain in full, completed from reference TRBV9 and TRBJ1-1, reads DSGVTQTPKHLITATGQRVTLRCSPRSGDLSVYWYQQSLDQGLQFLIQYYNGEERAKGNILERFSAQQFPDLHSELNLSSLELGDSALYFCASSAGGHTEAFFGQGTRLTVV.

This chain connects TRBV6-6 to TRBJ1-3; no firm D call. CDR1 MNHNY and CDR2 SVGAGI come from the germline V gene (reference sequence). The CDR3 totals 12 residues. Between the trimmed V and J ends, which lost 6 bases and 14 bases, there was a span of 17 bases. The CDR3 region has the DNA TGTGCCAGCAGCACCATGGGAGGATTTCTATATTTT. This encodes CASSTMGGFLYF.

DNA of the CDR3: TGCGCCAGCAGCCAAGACTCTAGCGGGGGCTTCAATGAGCAGTTCTTC. As protein: CASSQDSSGGFNEQFF. The rearrangement links TRBV4-3 to TRBJ2-1, with TRBD2 matching 10 bases. The CDR3 loop spans 16 amino acids. Germline trimming cut 0 bases from V and 6 bases from J; bases unmatched to any gene: 5. CDR1 is LGHNA and CDR2 is YSLEER in the germline V gene.

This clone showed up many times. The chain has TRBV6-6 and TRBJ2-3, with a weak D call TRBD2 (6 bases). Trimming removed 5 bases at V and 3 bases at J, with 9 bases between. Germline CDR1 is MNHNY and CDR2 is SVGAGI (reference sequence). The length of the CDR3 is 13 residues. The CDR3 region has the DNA TGTGCCAGCAGTCGGGACTTGACAGATACGCAGTATTTT. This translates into CASSRDLTDTQYF.